A single sample is the source of the 30 T cell receptor beta chains below, sequenced in a study of blood T cell repertoires in COVID-19 (dated by TCRdb to 2018 to 2021). Library construction relied on the immunoSEQ multiplex PCR assay. Sourced from immuneACCESS, this table was stored by TCRdb with only in-frame sequences that have V and J called. A share of the clones is absent; for the studies checked, an unresolved V gene accounts for under half, and the remainder has no known explanation. The sample table contains around 270,000 clones; only one count was recorded for around 87% of them. 2% to 3% of the sample comes from the top ten. Sequenced material: peripheral blood. Source of these receptors: a woman aged 45-65 years with acute or convalescent COVID-19.

The chain is built from TRBV27 and TRBJ2-3; TRBD1 is a possible D gene (5 bases). Germline CDR1 reads MNHEY; CDR2 reads SMNVEV (reference sequence). Trimming shortened V by 1 base and J by 1 base, and 12 bases separated the two germline ends. The CDR3 spans 16 residues. The chain's CDR3 is CASSLWGRGRTDTQYF. For the CDR3, the DNA is TGTGCCAGCAGTTTATGGGGCAGAGGCCGCACAGATACGCAGTATTTT.

As DNA, the CDR3 is TGTGCCAGCAGCCTACCGGGACAGGGGAGGGAAAAACTGTTTTTT. Translated: CASSLPGQGREKLFF. The chain employs TRBV7-9 and TRBJ1-4; TRBD1 matches at 10 bases. Germline assignment: CDR1 SEHNR and CDR2 FQNEAQ (reference sequence). The trim removed 5 bases at V and 8 bases at J, leaving 8 bases unmatched. The CDR3 loop spans 15 amino acids.

V is TRBV4-3 and J is TRBJ1-1; D perhaps matches TRBD1 (6 bases). The V and J ends lost 3 bases and 8 bases respectively, with 10 bases between them. The germline CDR1 and CDR2 sequences are LGHNA and YSLEER. This CDR3 region has 12 residues. The CDR3 here is CASSQGTGEAFF. CDR3 nucleotide sequence: TGCGCCAGCAGCCAGGGAACAGGGGAAGCTTTCTTT.

This rearrangement joins TRBV6-5 to TRBJ2-7; 8 bases match TRBD2. V was pared by 6 bases and J by 1 base, with 5 bases of the junction left unmatched. Germline loops: CDR1 MNHEY, CDR2 SVGAGI. There are 14 residues in the CDR3. The chain's CDR3 is CASRTGLASYEQYF. The CDR3 DNA sequence: TGTGCCAGCAGAACCGGACTAGCTTCCTACGAGCAGTACTTC.

The chain couples TRBV27 to TRBJ1-2, with D tentatively TRBD1 (5 bases). CDR3 size: 13 residues. Trimming left V 7 bases short and J 4 bases short, with 13 bases between. Germline V gives CDR1 MNHEY, CDR2 SMNVEV (reference sequence). The CDR3 here is CASNGAGSYGYTF. In nucleotides, the CDR3 is TGTGCCAGCAATGGGGCAGGCTCCTATGGCTACACCTTC.

This chain links TRBV28 with TRBJ2-5; TRBD1 might be the D (6 bases). Germline lookup yields CDR1 MDHEN and CDR2 SYDVKM. With 7 bases removed from V and 5 bases from J, the gap between germline ends came to 14 bases. The CDR3 runs 13 residues. The CDR3 sequence: CASKTGILETQYF. In DNA form, the CDR3 reads TGTGCCAGCAAAACAGGGATTTTGGAGACCCAGTACTTC.

J is TRBJ2-3 and V is TRBV28, with 7 bases identical to TRBD2. CDR3 length: 15 amino acids. Germline assignment: CDR1 MDHEN and CDR2 SYDVKM. The V gene end was trimmed by 3 bases and the J gene end by 5 bases; junction bases not matched to a gene: 8. This CDR3 reads CASSFWASGGDTQYF. The CDR3 nucleotides are TGTGCCAGCAGTTTTTGGGCTAGCGGTGGAGATACGCAGTATTTT.

The table lists this clone with a few counts. The genes are TRBV14 and TRBJ1-3, with a tentative D call TRBD1 (6 bases). This CDR3 has 14 residues. Trimming removed 4 bases from V and 0 bases from J, with 7 bases in between. CDR1 is SGHDN and CDR2 is FVKESK in the germline V gene. In DNA form, the CDR3 reads TGTGCCAGCAGCCCGGGACACTCTGGAAACACCATATATTTT. This encodes CASSPGHSGNTIYF.

This chain uses TRBV4-2 with TRBJ1-4; no reliable D call. Looked up from germline, CDR1 is LGHNA and CDR2 is YNFKEQ. V lost 4 bases, J lost 7 bases, and 25 bases lay in between. There are 18 residues in the CDR3. CDR3 protein: CASSPLRAGDPSGEKLFF. The DNA for the CDR3 is TGTGCCAGCAGCCCCCTGAGGGCTGGGGATCCCTCGGGTGAAAAACTGTTTTTT.

The chain employs TRBV3-1 (or the pseudogene TRBV3-2) and TRBJ2-1; no clear D gene. The CDR3 runs 15 residues. Looked up from germline, CDR1 is LGHDT and CDR2 is YNNKEL (reference sequence). Trimming left V 0 bases short and J 0 bases short, with 6 bases between. Here the CDR3 DNA reads TGTGCCAGCAGCCAAGATCCTAACTCCTACAATGAGCAGTTCTTC. Translation gives CASSQDPNSYNEQFF.

To note about this clone: Sequence at one end of the junction differs from germline and may be a read error. V usage is TRBV2 and J usage is TRBJ2-4; 9 bases fit TRBD1. The CDR3 has 14 amino acids. The germline V gene has CDR1 SNHLY and CDR2 FYNNEI. The CDR3 DNA reads TGTGCCAGCAGGGAAGGGACAGGGATTAGGGTTCAGTACTTC. As protein: CASREGTGIRVQYF.

The chain combines TRBV5-1 with TRBJ1-1, with 10 bases identical to TRBD1. CDR1 SGHRS and CDR2 YFSETQ come from the germline V gene. This CDR3 is 13 amino acids long. V was clipped by 1 base and J by 12 bases; unmatched bases: 6. CDR3 bases: TGCGCCAGCAGCTTGAGCGGGACAGGGGCTACTTTCTTT. Its translation is CASSLSGTGATFF.

This chain connects TRBV14 to TRBJ2-1, with 10 bases matching TRBD2. V gave up 4 bases and J gave up 5 bases; unmatched junction bases: 5. The CDR3 loop spans 15 amino acids. Germline CDR1 SGHDN, CDR2 FVKESK. The CDR3 loop reads CASSLLAGVNNEQFF. CDR3 in DNA: TGTGCCAGCAGCCTGCTAGCGGGAGTCAACAATGAGCAGTTCTTC.

V usage is TRBV28 and J usage is TRBJ2-1; 8 positions agree with TRBD2. The length of the CDR3 is 18 residues. Germline lookup yields CDR1 MDHEN and CDR2 SYDVKM. Trimming at V came to 4 bases and at J to 1 base, leaving 12 bases not matched to a gene. The CDR3 DNA is TGTGCCAGCAGTTCGATACTCTCAGCGGGAGTATCCTACAATGAGCAGTTCTTC. Translating gives CASSSILSAGVSYNEQFF.

The chain combines TRBV5-1 with TRBJ2-2; 12 bases fit TRBD2. The CDR3 extends over 18 amino acids. Germline-derived CDR1 and CDR2 are SGHRS and YFSETQ. J was trimmed by 6 bases and V by 3 bases; bases with no gene match: 12. In nucleotides, the CDR3 is TGCGCCAGCAGCTCCGGCGGACTAGCGGGAAGTGGGTCCGGGGAGCTGTTTTTT. This gives the protein CASSSGGLAGSGSGELFF. The whole variable domain, remainder taken from reference TRBV5-1 and TRBJ2-2, is KAGVTQTPRYLIKTRGQQVTLSCSPISGHRSVSWYQQTPGQGLQFLFEYFSETQRNKGNFPGRFSGRQFSNSRSEMNVSTLELGDSALYLCASSSGGLAGSGSGELFFGEGSRLTVL.

The chain carries TRBV28 and TRBJ2-1; the D gene is possibly TRBD2 (6 bases). V was cut by 6 bases and J by 5 bases, with 17 bases left in between. The germline gives CDR1 MDHEN, CDR2 SYDVKM. The length of the CDR3 is 15 residues. The CDR3 protein is CASRYTSSYHNEQFF. CDR3 nucleotides: TGTGCCAGCAGGTACACTAGCAGCTATCACAATGAGCAGTTCTTC.

The genes are TRBV12-3 or TRBV12-4 and TRBJ1-1; the D gene is possibly TRBD1 (5 bases). The length of the CDR3 is 13 residues. V dropped 6 bases and J dropped 4 bases, with 12 bases sitting between them. CDR3 DNA: TGTGCCAGCAGCACCGGAGGGGTCACTGAAGCTTTCTTT. This translates into CASSTGGVTEAFF.

Only a few counts were recorded for this clone. The rearrangement joins TRBV7-8 to TRBJ2-1; 9 bases align to TRBD2. This CDR3 has 24 residues. The J segment lost 7 bases and the V segment lost 5 bases, leaving 36 bases of the junction unmatched. Germline-derived CDR1 and CDR2 are SGHVS and FQNEAQ. The CDR3 coding sequence is TGTGCCAGCAGCCCCTTCTACGCGTGGGGAGGGGCTAGCGGGAAGGAAAGAGTGGGGAATGAGCAGTTCTTC. Protein product: CASSPFYAWGGASGKERVGNEQFF.

The chain recombines TRBV2 with TRBJ1-1; D remains unclear. The CDR3 consists of 13 residues. Looked up from germline, CDR1 is SNHLY and CDR2 is FYNNEI. V was clipped by 6 bases and J by 4 bases, with 12 bases between them. For the CDR3, the DNA is TGTGCCAGCAGGGGCAGCCCGGTCACTGAAGCTTTCTTT. It specifies CASRGSPVTEAFF.

This chain links TRBV6-5 with TRBJ2-7; 11 nucleotides line up with TRBD2. Germline V CDR1 and CDR2: MNHEY, SVGAGI. V shed 0 bases and J 11 bases; nucleotides not matched to a gene: 12. The CDR3 has 16 amino acids. The CDR3 DNA sequence: TGTGCCAGCAGTTACTCGATCGCTGGACTAGCGGGCACCAAGTACTTC. Translation: CASSYSIAGLAGTKYF.

The chain carries TRBV15 and TRBJ2-3; tentatively, D is TRBD2 (5 bases). Germline lookup yields CDR1 LNHNV and CDR2 YYDKDF (reference sequence). Deletions cut 8 bases from V and 4 bases from J, with 13 bases between. This CDR3 is built from 13 residues. The CDR3, as DNA: TGTGCCACCTCCCGTCCGAGGGCAGATACGCAGTATTTT. Translation: CATSRPRADTQYF.

The chain couples TRBV28 to TRBJ2-4; the D gene is possibly TRBD1 (6 bases). The CDR3 spans 16 residues. V was clipped by 4 bases and J by 0 bases, with 13 bases between them. The germline gives CDR1 MDHEN, CDR2 SYDVKM. The chain's CDR3 is CASSSWTAGAKNIQYF. In DNA, the CDR3 is TGTGCCAGCAGTTCCTGGACAGCTGGAGCCAAAAACATTCAGTACTTC.

The chain joins TRBV19 to TRBJ2-7, with D possibly TRBD2 on 6 matching bases. The CDR3 covers 15 residues. Germline V gene sequence: CDR1 LNHDA, CDR2 SQIVND (reference sequence). Trimming stripped 3 bases from V and 3 bases from J, with 15 bases between. CDR3 nucleotide sequence: TGTGCCAGTAGTATCGGGGACTCGGCGGGCTACGAGCAGTACTTC. As protein: CASSIGDSAGYEQYF.

J is TRBJ2-3 and V is TRBV29-1, with TRBD2 identical over 11 bases. V lost 5 bases and J lost 4; bases outside the gene matches: 11. Germline loops: CDR1 SQVTM, CDR2 ANQGSEA. CDR3 length: 16 residues. The CDR3 DNA sequence: TGCAGCGTTCCAGACCTGACTAGCGGGGTTTCAGATACGCAGTATTTT. It encodes CSVPDLTSGVSDTQYF.

The J gene is TRBJ2-1, the V gene TRBV28, with D tentatively TRBD2 (6 bases). Looked up from germline, CDR1 is MDHEN and CDR2 is SYDVKM. Trimming pared 6 bases from V and 0 bases from J, leaving 15 bases between. This CDR3 comprises 16 residues. CDR3 sequence reads: CASRGGTSSSYNEQFF. The CDR3 DNA reads TGTGCCAGCAGAGGAGGGACTTCTAGCTCCTACAATGAGCAGTTCTTC.

The genes are TRBV24-1 and TRBJ2-4; 7 bases line up with TRBD1. After removal of 4 bases from V and 6 bases from J, the junction contained 11 bases not matched to a gene. The CDR3 loop spans 16 amino acids. In germline, CDR1 is KGHDR, CDR2 SFDVKD. The CDR3, as DNA: TGTGCCACCAGTGAGGGGGAACAGGGGAAAGGAAACATTCAGTACTTC. Its translation: CATSEGEQGKGNIQYF.

This chain uses TRBV14 with TRBJ1-1; D remains unclear. V lost 1 base to trimming and J lost 2 bases, with 11 bases between them. The CDR3 covers 15 residues. CDR1 and CDR2 (germline): SGHDN, FVKESK. The CDR3 loop is CASSQGQARNTEAFF. The CDR3 DNA is TGTGCCAGCAGCCAAGGGCAGGCCCGAAACACTGAAGCTTTCTTT.

The rearrangement joins TRBV12-3 or TRBV12-4 to TRBJ2-1; D may be TRBD1 (5 bases). This CDR3 is built from 12 residues. V was pared by 7 bases and J by 9 bases, with 13 bases between. The CDR3 nucleotides read TGTGCCAGCACCGGTAGTGGGGCTGAGCAGTTCTTC. It yields the protein CASTGSGAEQFF.

The gene calls are TRBV7-2 and TRBJ1-3; D gene unclear. Germline V lookup: CDR1 SGHTA, CDR2 FQGNSA. Trimming took off 5 bases at V and 3 bases at J, with 14 bases between the two ends. The CDR3 loop spans 15 amino acids. The chain's CDR3 is CASSPDRSLGNTIYF. The CDR3 nucleotides read TGTGCCAGCAGCCCTGACCGGAGTCTTGGAAACACCATATATTTT.

The gene calls are TRBV2 and TRBJ1-6, with D unclear. This CDR3 region has 17 residues. V lost 6 bases and J 2 bases, leaving 17 bases between the germline ends. The germline CDR1 and CDR2 sequences are SNHLY and FYNNEI. DNA of the CDR3: TGTGCCAGCAGGCCCTTGGCGGGGATGCCCTATAATTCACCCCTCCACTTT. Translated: CASRPLAGMPYNSPLHF.